A single TCR beta chain is shown here with its context. The antigen is unknown. Trimming left V 5 bases short and J 6 bases short, with 16 bases between. CDR1 is MNHEY and CDR2 is SVGAGI in the germline V gene. This CDR3 is 14 amino acids long. Measured with immunoSEQ multiplex PCR; TCRdb has only the in-frame clones, and not every one. Of 100,000 or so clones in the sample, nearly 90% were seen once. The data were taken from a study of T cell responses to AZD1222 COVID-19 vaccine. Study-wide results and caveats: Seropositive AZD1222 recipients at baseline numbered only five or six. Clonal diversity was possibly underestimated, and the donors were mostly white British, with more females. Within unmutated variant regions lay the reported targets of nearly half of spike-specific TCRs. Repertoires were sampled only after the peak T cell response.

The sequence was obtained from an adult who received the AZD1222 COVID-19 vaccine. The input for sequencing was peripheral blood, taken 28 days after the second AZD1222 dose. V gene TRBV6-5 combines with J gene TRBJ1-1; D call uncertain. CDR3 in DNA: TGTGCCAGCAGTCCTTTCTTACTCTACTCTGAAGCTTTCTTT. Its translation is CASSPFLLYSEAFF.